The rows below give T cell receptor beta chains drawn from one sample of a study of PD-L1 blockade in urothelial cancer. Assay used: immunoSEQ multiplex PCR; TCRdb lists only in-frame clones, some missing. There are roughly 91,000 clones in the sample; approximately 87% occur only once, and 13% to 15% lies in the top ten. Here the sequenced sample was PBMCs, taken around atezolizumab (anti-PD-L1) treatment. These receptors were obtained from a man aged 60 to 75 with urothelial cancer. Both conserved end residues are part of each CDR3. The order of the fields is clone size, J gene, CDR3 length, V gene, D gene, CDR3 protein, CDR3 DNA. D genes are given only for firm matches. The listing skips clone size in some rows; elsewhere it reads once, few, many or a size class.

clone size: -
J gene: TRBJ1-2
CDR3 length: 15
V gene: TRBV6-5
D gene: -
CDR3 protein: CASSYGRGGAVGYTF
CDR3 DNA: TGTGCCAGCAGTTACGGACGGGGGGGCGCGGTTGGCTACACCTTC

clone size: -
J gene: TRBJ1-2
CDR3 length: 15
V gene: TRBV6-5
D gene: TRBD1
CDR3 protein: CASTPWGQGRNGYTF
CDR3 DNA: TGTGCCAGCACCCCTTGGGGACAGGGGAGGAATGGCTACACCTTC

clone size: -
J gene: TRBJ2-3
CDR3 length: 15
V gene: TRBV11-1
D gene: -
CDR3 protein: CASSVTEPSTDTQYF
CDR3 DNA: TGTGCCAGCAGCGTAACAGAACCTAGCACAGATACGCAGTATTTT

clone size: -
J gene: TRBJ1-1
CDR3 length: 14
V gene: TRBV30
D gene: TRBD1
CDR3 protein: CAWSVLGQGAEAFF
CDR3 DNA: TGTGCCTGGAGTGTACTGGGACAGGGGGCTGAAGCTTTCTTT

clone size: -
J gene: TRBJ2-5
CDR3 length: 13
V gene: TRBV7-2
D gene: -
CDR3 protein: CASSLLAQETQYF
CDR3 DNA: TGTGCCAGCAGCTTACTAGCTCAAGAGACCCAGTACTTC

clone size: -
J gene: TRBJ1-6
CDR3 length: 16
V gene: TRBV30
D gene: TRBD1
CDR3 protein: CAWSVEGARSNSPLHF
CDR3 DNA: TGTGCCTGGAGTGTGGAGGGGGCGAGGTCCAATTCACCCCTCCACTTT

clone size: -
J gene: TRBJ2-5
CDR3 length: 15
V gene: TRBV14
D gene: -
CDR3 protein: CASSQVGQRQETQYF
CDR3 DNA: TGTGCCAGCAGCCAAGTAGGACAGCGCCAAGAGACCCAGTACTTC

clone size: -
J gene: TRBJ2-7
CDR3 length: 14
V gene: TRBV28
D gene: TRBD1
CDR3 protein: CASSPGQASREQYF
CDR3 DNA: TGTGCCAGCAGTCCCGGACAGGCTTCTCGCGAGCAGTACTTC

clone size: -
J gene: TRBJ1-2
CDR3 length: 13
V gene: TRBV19
D gene: TRBD1
CDR3 protein: CASSQTGGYGYTF
CDR3 DNA: TGTGCCAGTTCGCAGACAGGGGGCTATGGCTACACCTTC

clone size: -
J gene: TRBJ1-1
CDR3 length: 14
V gene: TRBV6-4
D gene: TRBD1
CDR3 protein: CASSDTDRGTEAFF
CDR3 DNA: TGTGCCAGCAGTGATACCGACAGGGGCACTGAAGCTTTCTTT

clone size: -
J gene: TRBJ1-3
CDR3 length: 13
V gene: TRBV7-6
D gene: -
CDR3 protein: CASSLNLGNTIYF
CDR3 DNA: TGTGCCAGCAGCTTAAATCTAGGAAACACCATATATTTT

clone size: -
J gene: TRBJ1-1
CDR3 length: 14
V gene: TRBV6-6
D gene: -
CDR3 protein: CASSYTNRDTEAFF
CDR3 DNA: TGTGCCAGCAGTTACACAAACAGGGACACTGAAGCTTTCTTT

clone size: -
J gene: TRBJ2-7
CDR3 length: 13
V gene: TRBV13
D gene: -
CDR3 protein: CASSLVTRGEQYF
CDR3 DNA: TGTGCCAGCAGCTTAGTAACCCGCGGAGAGCAGTACTTC

clone size: once
J gene: TRBJ2-1
CDR3 length: 14
V gene: TRBV9
D gene: TRBD1
CDR3 protein: CASSARDRVNEQFF
CDR3 DNA: TGTGCCAGCAGCGCCCGGGACAGGGTCAATGAGCAGTTCTTC

clone size: -
J gene: TRBJ1-1
CDR3 length: 14
V gene: TRBV10-3
D gene: -
CDR3 protein: CAIRKTELNTEAFF
CDR3 DNA: TGTGCCATCAGGAAAACAGAACTGAACACTGAAGCTTTCTTT

clone size: -
J gene: TRBJ2-1
CDR3 length: 12
V gene: TRBV4-1
D gene: TRBD2
CDR3 protein: CATGGTSNEQFF
CDR3 DNA: TGCGCCACCGGGGGGACGTCCAATGAGCAGTTCTTC

clone size: few
J gene: TRBJ2-2
CDR3 length: 13
V gene: TRBV6-5
D gene: -
CDR3 protein: CASSSLVTGELFF
CDR3 DNA: TGTGCCAGCAGTTCCCTTGTGACCGGGGAGCTGTTTTTT

clone size: -
J gene: TRBJ1-6
CDR3 length: 15
V gene: TRBV6-1
D gene: TRBD1
CDR3 protein: CASQRTGNYNSPLHF
CDR3 DNA: TGTGCCAGTCAAAGGACAGGAAACTATAATTCACCCCTCCACTTT

clone size: -
J gene: TRBJ1-6
CDR3 length: 13
V gene: TRBV7-2
D gene: -
CDR3 protein: CASSYLQGRPLHF
CDR3 DNA: TGTGCCAGCAGCTACTTACAGGGTAGACCCCTCCACTTT

clone size: few
J gene: TRBJ2-7
CDR3 length: 13
V gene: TRBV14
D gene: -
CDR3 protein: CASSQDHWYEQYF
CDR3 DNA: TGTGCCAGCAGCCAAGATCACTGGTACGAGCAGTACTTC

clone size: -
J gene: TRBJ2-5
CDR3 length: 16
V gene: TRBV5-1
D gene: -
CDR3 protein: CASSLGSGRDDETQYF
CDR3 DNA: TGCGCCAGCAGCTTGGGGTCCGGCAGGGATGACGAGACCCAGTACTTC

clone size: once
J gene: TRBJ1-1
CDR3 length: 16
V gene: TRBV9
D gene: TRBD1
CDR3 protein: CASSEGDRGWDTEAFF
CDR3 DNA: TGTGCCAGCAGCGAGGGAGACAGGGGGTGGGACACTGAAGCTTTCTTT

clone size: -
J gene: TRBJ2-1
CDR3 length: 15
V gene: TRBV9
D gene: -
CDR3 protein: CASSRRPGVGDEQFF
CDR3 DNA: TGTGCCAGCAGCCGACGCCCAGGGGTCGGGGATGAGCAGTTCTTC